This passage covers 25 T cell receptor beta chains from one sample sequenced in a study of neurological immune-mediated disorders. TCRdb passed the 5' RACE reads through MiXCR, listing each CDR3 protein once. Of 30,000 to 35,000 distinct CDR3 sequences in the sample, approximately 20% were seen once. Material for sequencing was CD4+ T cells from blood. The receptors were gathered from a man in his fifties with HTLV-1-associated myelopathy (HAM/TSP).

The chain joins TRBV12-3 or TRBV12-4 to TRBJ1-5; D ambiguous. Trimming removed 3 bases from V and 3 bases from J, with 12 bases in between. This CDR3 has 15 amino acids. The CDR3: CASSFDPNPNQPQHF. CDR3 nucleotides: TGTGCCAGCAGTTTTGACCCAAACCCCAATCAGCCCCAGCATTTT.

This clonotype came up a few times. The rearrangement uses TRBV11-2 and TRBJ2-7, with D perhaps matching TRBD1 (7 bases). CDR1 and CDR2 from the germline V gene are SGHAT and FQNNGV. The CDR3 has 14 amino acids. The V end was cut by 5 bases, the J end by 4 bases, with 15 bases between. In DNA form, the CDR3 reads TGTGCCAGCAGCCATTCAGGGGGGCTGTACGAGCAGTACTTC. This sequence encodes CASSHSGGLYEQYF. The full variable domain, rest sourced from reference TRBV11-2 and TRBJ2-7, is EAGVAQSPRYKIIEKRQSVAFWCNPISGHATLYWYQQILGQGPKLLIQFQNNGVVDDSQLPKDRFSAERLKGVDSTLKIQPAKLEDSAVYLCASSHSGGLYEQYFGPGTRLTVT.

This clonotype was seen a single time. This sequence joins TRBV18 and TRBJ1-1, with TRBD1 as a possible D gene (6 bases). The CDR3 is made up of 13 amino acids. The germline gives CDR1 KGHSH, CDR2 LQKENI. Trimming pared 5 bases from V and 1 base from J, leaving 8 bases between. As DNA, the CDR3 is TGTGCCAGCTCATCGGACAGGAACACTGAAGCTTTCTTT. Amino acid sequence: CASSSDRNTEAFF.

Ten or more counts support this clonotype. The chain combines TRBV12-3 or TRBV12-4 with TRBJ1-3; no clear D gene. The CDR3 is made up of 15 amino acids. V shed 5 bases and J shed 4 bases, with 15 bases lying between them. CDR3 DNA sequence: TGTGCCAGCAGTCCTTCTACGGGGAAAGGAAACACCATATATTTT. This translates into CASSPSTGKGNTIYF.

This clonotype has ten or more counts. The V gene is TRBV12-3 or TRBV12-4, the J gene TRBJ2-1; 13 nucleotides line up with TRBD2. J gave up 8 bases and V 5 bases, and 6 bases lay outside the gene matches. This CDR3 spans 15 amino acids. Here the CDR3 reads CASSPRTSGGYEQFF. The CDR3 DNA follows: TGTGCCAGCAGTCCAAGGACTAGCGGGGGTTATGAGCAGTTCTTC.

This clonotype was detected ten times or more. The chain links TRBV29-1 to TRBJ1-2, with D perhaps TRBD1 (5 bases). Trimming stripped 4 bases from V and 3 bases from J, with 9 bases between. The CDR3 spans 12 residues. CDR1 and CDR2 from the germline V gene are SQVTM and ANQGSEA. In nucleotides, the CDR3 is TGCAGCGTTGGCCCGACAGACTATGGCTACACCTTC. Translation: CSVGPTDYGYTF.

The chain has TRBV27 and TRBJ2-3, with D uncertain. CDR1 is MNHEY and CDR2 is SMNVEV in the germline V gene (reference sequence). There are 15 residues in the CDR3. V was trimmed by 2 bases and J by 0 bases, leaving 9 bases between them. The CDR3 reads CASSLIQASTDTQYF. The DNA of the CDR3 is TGTGCCAGCAGTTTAATTCAGGCTAGCACAGATACGCAGTATTTT.

V gene TRBV20-1 combines with J gene TRBJ2-1; 11 bases align to TRBD1. The CDR3 runs 13 residues. The junction had 1 base not matched to a gene; V was cut back by 3 bases and J by 6 bases. From germline, CDR1 is DFQATT and CDR2 SNEGSKA (reference sequence). The CDR3 coding sequence is TGCAGTGCTAGGGACAGGGGGCCCAATGAGCAGTTCTTC. It translates to CSARDRGPNEQFF.

This clonotype has a count of ten or more. The chain has TRBV9 and TRBJ2-1, with D maybe TRBD2 (6 bases). CDR3 size: 15 residues. V gave up 0 bases and J gave up 5 bases, with 12 bases separating them. The V gene's germline CDR1 is SGDLS and CDR2 YYNGEE. The CDR3 loop is CASSVVGGSNNEQFF. CDR3 coding DNA: TGTGCCAGCAGCGTAGTTGGAGGGAGCAACAATGAGCAGTTCTTC.

This clonotype was seen repeatedly, ten times or more. The CDR3, as DNA: TGTGCCAGCAGCAACCACGGCCGCAACTCCTACAATGAGCAGTTCTTC. It yields the protein CASSNHGRNSYNEQFF. The chain combines TRBV7-3 with TRBJ2-1; D is undetermined. Trimming removed 5 bases from V and 0 bases from J, with 14 bases in between. CDR1 and CDR2 from the germline V gene are SGHTA and FQGTGA. The CDR3 totals 16 residues.

This clonotype was seen ten or more times. The CDR3 DNA follows: TGCGCCAGCAGCCTCCCCCTGAAGCGGGAGTTTCTCTCCGGGGAGCTGTTTTTT. This codes for CASSLPLKREFLSGELFF. The rearrangement uses TRBV5-1 and TRBJ2-2, with 8 bases aligning to TRBD2. Germline V gene sequence: CDR1 SGHRS, CDR2 YFSETQ. J gave up 6 bases and V 4 bases, and 17 bases lay outside the gene matches. The CDR3 sequence is 18 residues long.

This clonotype was observed at least ten times. The rearrangement links TRBV7-2 to TRBJ2-7; D possibly corresponds to TRBD2 (5 bases). This CDR3 comprises 12 residues. Deletions cut 4 bases from V and 3 bases from J, with 7 bases between. The germline V gene has CDR1 SGHTA and CDR2 FQGNSA. Here the CDR3 DNA reads TGTGCCAGCAGCTCCGGACTCTACGAGCAGTACTTC. The encoded protein is CASSSGLYEQYF.

This clonotype was counted ten times or more. A read error may be the cause here, since a much bigger clone is one base away. The V call is TRBV18, the J call TRBJ2-5, with D perhaps given as TRBD1 or TRBD2 (5 bases each). CDR1 and CDR2 from the germline V gene are KGHSH and LQKENI. The CDR3 length is 15 residues. CDR3 DNA sequence: TGTGCCAGCTCACCATGGGACGTTGGTCAGGAGACCCAGCACTTC. It encodes CASSPWDVGQETQHF. Using reference TRBV18 and TRBJ2-5 for the parts outside the CDR3, the full variable domain is NAGVMQNPRHLVRRRGQEARLRCSPMKGHSHVYWYRQLPEEGLKFMVYLQKENIIDESGMPKERFSAEFPKEGPSILRIQQVVRGDSAAYFCASSPWDVGQETQHFGPGTRLLVL.

There are many counts of this clonotype. V gene TRBV7-8 combines with J gene TRBJ1-5; the D gene is possibly TRBD1 (5 bases). The germline CDR1 and CDR2 sequences are SGHVS and FQNEAQ. The CDR3 runs to 15 residues. V shed 6 bases and J shed 7 bases, with 19 bases lying between them. CDR3 DNA: TGTGCCAGCAGTCAAGCGGTAGCGGGGCGGCAGCCCCAGCATTTT. This gives the protein CASSQAVAGRQPQHF.

This clonotype was observed many times. The V gene is TRBV6-1, the J gene TRBJ2-7; the D gene is possibly TRBD1 (7 bases). Trimming pared 1 base from V and 7 bases from J, leaving 14 bases between. The CDR3 has 14 amino acids. CDR1 and CDR2 (germline): MNHNS, SASEGT. The CDR3 reads CASSEGQGGREQYF. The CDR3 DNA reads as TGTGCCAGCAGTGAAGGGCAGGGGGGTCGAGAGCAGTACTTC.

This clonotype was recorded at least ten times. The chain combines TRBV5-1 with TRBJ1-3; D gene unclear. Germline values: CDR1 SGHRS, CDR2 YFSETQ. V was clipped by 0 bases and J by 1 base, with 5 bases between them. The CDR3 is made up of 14 amino acids. CDR3 in amino acids: CASSLDHSGNTIYF. The CDR3, as DNA: TGCGCCAGCAGCTTGGACCATTCTGGAAACACCATATATTTT.

This clonotype occurred many times. V and J are TRBV20-1 and TRBJ2-4, with D hard to call. Germline V gene data show CDR1 as DFQATT and CDR2 as SNEGSKA (reference sequence). The CDR3 is made up of 14 amino acids. Between the trimmed V and J ends, which lost 6 bases and 1 base, there was a span of 13 bases. DNA for the CDR3: TGCAGTGCCCCCCAGGATTTGGCCAAAAACATTCAGTACTTC. It yields the protein CSAPQDLAKNIQYF.

Ten or more counts support this clonotype. This chain links TRBV12-3 or TRBV12-4 with TRBJ2-2; D remains unclear. The V gene lost 4 bases and the J gene lost 0 bases, with 12 bases spanning the gap. This CDR3 is 16 amino acids long. The DNA of the CDR3 is TGTGCCAGCAGTTATGCGGTCAGGACGAACACCGGGGAGCTGTTTTTT. It is translated as CASSYAVRTNTGELFF.

The table lists this clonotype with many counts. The chain is built from TRBV3-1 and TRBJ2-1; TRBD1 might be the D (5 bases). Germline loops: CDR1 LGHDT, CDR2 YNNKEL (reference sequence). The V gene lost 0 bases and the J gene lost 12 bases, with 12 bases spanning the gap. This CDR3 has 13 amino acids. The CDR3 region has the DNA TGTGCCAGCAGCCAAGATTATTCTAGGGGGCAGTTCTTC. Protein: CASSQDYSRGQFF.

At least ten counts were recorded for this clonotype. The CDR3 DNA reads TGTGCCAGCAGCTTAAACAGGGGGAACTATGGCTACACCTTC. Protein: CASSLNRGNYGYTF. The chain uses TRBV5-4 and TRBJ1-2; 8 nucleotides line up with TRBD1. V gave up 2 bases and J gave up 2 bases; unmatched junction bases: 2. This CDR3 region has 14 residues. Germline CDR1 and CDR2: SGHNT and YYREEE (reference sequence). Supplemented by reference TRBV5-4 and TRBJ1-2, the full variable domain reads ETGVTQSPTHLIKTRGQQVTLRCSSQSGHNTVSWYQQALGQGPQFIFQYYREEENGRGNFPPRFSGLQFPNYSSELNVNALELDDSALYLCASSLNRGNYGYTFGSGTRLTVV.

This clonotype occurred once. The gene calls are TRBV5-6 and TRBJ2-1; perhaps TRBD1 as D (5 bases). This CDR3 has 15 amino acids. V dropped 3 bases and J dropped 0 bases, with 10 bases sitting between them. CDR1 and CDR2 from the germline V gene are SGHDT and YYEEEE. As DNA, the CDR3 is TGTGCCAGCAGCTCGGACACGAGCTCCTACAATGAGCAGTTCTTC. It is translated as CASSSDTSSYNEQFF.

This clonotype was found many times. CDR3 DNA sequence: TGTGCCACCAGCAGAGGTGGGCGCACAGATACGCAGTATTTT. This translates into CATSRGGRTDTQYF. This chain joins TRBV15 and TRBJ2-3; no clear D gene. Germline loops: CDR1 LNHNV, CDR2 YYDKDF (reference sequence). The ends were cut back, 1 base at V and 1 base at J, with 6 bases in the middle. This CDR3 contains 14 residues.

The chain combines TRBV29-1 with TRBJ2-6, with 10 bases aligning to TRBD1. CDR1 is SQVTM, CDR2 ANQGSEA, per germline. Trimming took 5 bases from V and 3 from J; bases not matched to a gene: 4. The CDR3 covers 15 residues. The CDR3 nucleotides are TGCAGCGTTAAGGGACAGGGGAGTGGGGCCAACGTCCTGACTTTC. It yields the protein CSVKGQGSGANVLTF.

In regard to this clonotype: This may come from a read error, since a much larger clone is one base off. This CDR3 reads CSVRIESNEKLFF. Written as DNA, the CDR3 is TGCAGCGTGAGGATAGAGTCTAATGAAAAACTGTTTTTT. J is TRBJ1-4 and V is TRBV29-1; the D is unclear. The CDR3 is 13 residues long. The V end lost 6 bases, the J end lost 3 bases, and 11 bases lay between the germline ends. Germline V gene data show CDR1 as SQVTM and CDR2 as ANQGSEA. The variable domain in full, with the rest retrieved from reference TRBV29-1 and TRBJ1-4, is SAVISQKPSRDICQRGTSLTIQCQVDSQVTMMFWYRQQPGQSLTLIATANQGSEATYESGFVIDKFPISRPNLTFSTLTVSNMSPEDSSIYLCSVRIESNEKLFFGSGTQLSVL.

This clonotype was observed a few times. The V and J genes are TRBV20-1 and TRBJ1-2, with D unresolved. This CDR3 spans 12 amino acids. Deletions cut 1 base from V and 2 bases from J, with 5 bases between. CDR1 and CDR2 (germline): DFQATT, SNEGSKA (reference sequence). The CDR3 sequence is CSARATNYGYTF. Here the CDR3 DNA reads TGCAGTGCTAGAGCAACCAACTATGGCTACACCTTC.